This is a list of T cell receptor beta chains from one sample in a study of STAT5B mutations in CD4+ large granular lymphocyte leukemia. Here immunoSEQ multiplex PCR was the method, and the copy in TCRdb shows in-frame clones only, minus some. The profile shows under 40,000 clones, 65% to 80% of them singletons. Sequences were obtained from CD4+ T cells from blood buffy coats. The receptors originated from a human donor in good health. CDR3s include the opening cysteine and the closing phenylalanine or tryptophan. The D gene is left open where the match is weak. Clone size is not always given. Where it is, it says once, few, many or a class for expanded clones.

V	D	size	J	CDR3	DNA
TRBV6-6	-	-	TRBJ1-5	CASRPDSVNNQPQHF	TGTGCCAGCAGACCGGACAGTGTGAACAATCAGCCCCAGCATTTT
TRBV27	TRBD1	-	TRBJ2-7	CASSFYPRDRGHEQYF	TGTGCCAGCAGTTTTTACCCCCGCGACAGGGGGCACGAGCAGTACTTC
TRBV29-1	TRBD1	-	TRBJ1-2	CSVQVAPGQGNYGYTF	TGCAGCGTTCAAGTGGCCCCGGGACAGGGGAACTATGGCTACACCTTC
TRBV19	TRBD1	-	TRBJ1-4	CASSIGGQGFEKLFF	TGTGCCAGTAGCATAGGAGGACAGGGCTTTGAAAAACTGTTTTTT
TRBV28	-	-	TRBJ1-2	CASSLSQGGYTF	TGTGCCAGCAGTTTGTCACAGGGTGGCTACACCTTC
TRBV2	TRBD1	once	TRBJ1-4	CASSEMKGAYAEKLFF	TGTGCCAGCAGTGAAATGAAGGGGGCTTATGCTGAAAAACTGTTTTTT
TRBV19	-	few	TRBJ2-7	CASRGRSLYEQYF	TGTGCCAGTAGGGGACGGTCGCTCTACGAGCAGTACTTC
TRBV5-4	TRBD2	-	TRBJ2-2	CASSPSGGARTGELFF	TGTGCCAGCAGCCCTAGCGGGGGGGCTAGGACCGGGGAGCTGTTTTTT
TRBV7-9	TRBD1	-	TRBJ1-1	CASSLDRKNDEAFF	TGTGCCAGCAGCTTGGACAGGAAAAACGATGAAGCTTTCTTT
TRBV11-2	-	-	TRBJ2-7	CASSLAGPSYEQYF	TGTGCCAGCAGCTTAGCCGGTCCTTCCTACGAGCAGTACTTC
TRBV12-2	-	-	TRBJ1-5	CASRLGHNQPQHF	TGTGCAAGTCGCTTAGGACACAATCAGCCCCAGCATTTT
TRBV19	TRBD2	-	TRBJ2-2	CASSIRGTSGNGELFF	TGTGCCAGTAGTATAAGAGGGACTAGCGGGAACGGGGAGCTGTTTTTT
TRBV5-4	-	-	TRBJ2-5	CASSLAQETQYF	TGTGCCAGCAGCTTGGCCCAGGAGACCCAGTACTTC
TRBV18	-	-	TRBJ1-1	CASSARTENTEAFF	TGTGCCAGCTCAGCGCGGACAGAGAACACTGAAGCTTTCTTT
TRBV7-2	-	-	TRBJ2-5	CASSFGLIGETQYF	TGTGCCAGCAGCTTTGGACTAATAGGAGAGACCCAGTACTTC
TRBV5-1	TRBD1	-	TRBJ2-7	CASSLGGGHEQYF	TGCGCCAGCAGCTTGGGAGGGGGCCACGAGCAGTACTTC
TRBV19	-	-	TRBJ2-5	CASSILPGVGETQYF	TGTGCCAGTAGTATTCTGCCGGGAGTGGGAGAGACCCAGTACTTC
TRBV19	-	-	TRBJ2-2	CASSTGENGELFF	TGTGCCAGTAGTACTGGGGAGAACGGGGAGCTGTTTTTT
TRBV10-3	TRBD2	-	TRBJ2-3	CAISETSGSTDTQYF	TGTGCCATCAGTGAGACTAGCGGGAGCACAGATACGCAGTATTTT
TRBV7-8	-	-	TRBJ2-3	CASSPGLYTTDTQYF	TGTGCCAGCAGCCCAGGACTCTACACCACAGATACGCAGTATTTT
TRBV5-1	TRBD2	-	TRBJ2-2	CASSLAGGMNTGELFF	TGCGCCAGCAGCTTGGCGGGGGGGATGAACACCGGGGAGCTGTTTTTT
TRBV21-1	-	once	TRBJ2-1	CASSKGWSNEQFF	TGTGCCAGCAGCAAAGGGTGGAGCAATGAGCAGTTCTTC
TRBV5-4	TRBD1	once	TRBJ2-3	CASRDQLFGTGADTQYF	TGTGCCAGCAGGGATCAACTCTTTGGGACAGGGGCAGATACGCAGTATTTT
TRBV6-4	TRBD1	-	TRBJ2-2	CASSQTGVFTGELFF	TGTGCCAGCAGTCAGACAGGGGTCTTCACCGGGGAGCTGTTTTTT